This T cell receptor (beta chain) was profiled in a study of blood T cells in healthy people across ages. Study results and caveats: The study lacked donor CMV status, which possibly confounded expanded clonotype changes. Strongly correlated with naive T cell percentage was TCR beta diversity. The study regarded diversity estimates from one million T cells as underestimates.

A second about 6 to 11 cycle PCR used barcoded and J-beta primers. With 12 random nucleotides, a template-switch adaptor tagged each individual cDNA molecule. TCRdb itself ran the 5' RACE reads through MiXCR, one entry per CDR3 protein. Of roughly 790,000 distinct CDR3 sequences detected, about 42% appear once; the ten largest clones hold more than 20%. The CDR3 is 15 amino acids. Germline V gives CDR1 MNHNY, CDR2 SVGAGI (reference sequence). The germline V and J ends were trimmed by 5 bases and 0 bases, with 12 bases remaining between them. In regard to this clonotype: Antigen: not known.

Sequencing was carried out using blood. This rearrangement joins TRBV6-6 to TRBJ2-3; possibly TRBD2 for D (6 bases). The origin of this receptor is a woman aged 60-70 years in good health. CDR3 nucleotides: TGTGCCAGCAGTCGACTAGACTTTAGCACAGATACGCAGTATTTT. It encodes CASSRLDFSTDTQYF.